What follows describes a single TCR beta chain. The germline V and J ends were trimmed by 4 bases and 5 bases, with 9 bases remaining between them. The germline CDR1 and CDR2 sequences are SGHDT and YYEEEE. CDR3 length equals 12 residues. Using immunoSEQ multiplex PCR, the repertoire was profiled, and TCRdb retains in-frame clones only, with some absent. The data show fewer than 13,000 clones, more than 70% seen once. The data were taken from a study of sequential checkpoint blockade in melanoma. Study overall: Arm A got nivolumab then ipilimumab; arm B the reverse, 1:1. Maintenance nivolumab came after either treatment sequence.

Treatment reported: randomized to nivolumab then ipilimumab (arm A) or the reverse (arm B). None of the patients previously received DNA-damaging chemotherapy. Here the sequenced sample was CD8+ T cells sorted from blood (inferred from file names), taken from a patient given nivolumab and ipilimumab in sequence. This clonotype originated in a human donor with melanoma. V gene TRBV5-6 combines with J gene TRBJ1-2, with D tentatively TRBD1 (6 bases). CDR3 residues: CASSPGQYGYTF. CDR3 nucleotide sequence: TGTGCCAGCAGCCCTGGACAGTATGGCTACACCTTC. Using reference TRBV5-6 and TRBJ1-2 for the parts outside the CDR3, the full variable domain is DAGVTQSPTHLIKTRGQQVTLRCSPKSGHDTVSWYQQALGQGPQFIFQYYEEEERQRGNFPDRFSGHQFPNYSSELNVNALLLGDSALYLCASSPGQYGYTFGSGTRLTVV.